Following are 15 T cell receptor beta chains from one sample sequenced in a study of blood T cell repertoires in COVID-19 (dated by TCRdb to about 2020). Library method: the immunoSEQ multiplex PCR assay. The table comes from immuneACCESS by way of TCRdb, which keeps in-frame sequences with V and J called. Part of the clones is missing from these tables; in studies checked, under half for an unresolved V gene and the rest for unknown reasons. This sample comprises 140,000 to 150,000 clones, 80% to 90% of them detected only once. The top ten hold over 10% of the sample. Sequences were obtained from peripheral blood. The source of these receptors is a man aged 18-30 years with COVID-19, enrolled during active disease.

With regard to this clone: At one of its ends the junction is not consistent with the germline gene, which may arise from a read error. The V and J genes are TRBV6-5 and TRBJ1-4; 7 nucleotides align to TRBD1. The CDR3 has 14 residues. Germline CDR1 is MNHEY and CDR2 is SVGAGI. In nucleotides, the CDR3 is TGTGCCAGCAGAGGAGAGGGGGCTAATGAAAAACTGCTTTTT. This gives the protein CASRGEGANEKLLF.

The CDR3 DNA follows: TGTGCCAGCAGTTTATCCCCTCTGGTGAGGGAGTGGAACATTCAGTACTTC. It specifies CASSLSPLVREWNIQYF. The chain recombines TRBV27 with TRBJ2-4; D possibly corresponds to TRBD2 (5 bases). The CDR3 loop spans 17 amino acids. V lost 0 bases, J lost 7 bases, and 19 bases lay in between. Germline V gene lookup returns CDR1 MNHEY and CDR2 SMNVEV (reference sequence).

As regards this clone: A read error may be the cause here, since a much bigger clone is one base away. The V call is TRBV6-4, the J call TRBJ1-1; perhaps TRBD1 as D (6 bases). This CDR3 spans 13 amino acids. V lost 3 bases and J lost 1, with 6 bases in between. CDR1 is MRHNA, CDR2 SNTAGT, per germline. CDR3: CASSEGANTEAFF. The CDR3 DNA sequence: TGTGCCAGCAGTGAGGGGGCGAACACTGAAGCTTTCTTT.

The chain joins TRBV3-1 (or the pseudogene TRBV3-2) to TRBJ2-7; a possible D gene is TRBD1 (5 bases). Per germline, CDR1 LGHDT and CDR2 YNNKEL (reference sequence). V was pared by 5 bases and J by 2 bases, with 10 bases between. The CDR3 is made up of 13 amino acids. CDR3 residues: CASSSARAYEQYF. CDR3 DNA: TGTGCCAGCAGCTCCGCCAGGGCCTACGAGCAGTACTTC.

CDR3 coding DNA: TGTGCCAGCAGTTTAACCGCTAGCGGGAGCTACGAGCAGTACTTC. Its protein product is CASSLTASGSYEQYF. The chain couples TRBV27 to TRBJ2-7; 10 bases line up with TRBD2. The CDR3 length is 15 residues. V was pared by 2 bases and J by 3 bases, with 4 bases of the junction left unmatched. The germline V gene encodes CDR1 MNHEY and CDR2 SMNVEV (reference sequence).

The chain carries TRBV28 and TRBJ1-1, with TRBD1 matching over 7 bases. This CDR3 has 13 residues. Germline loops: CDR1 MDHEN, CDR2 SYDVKM. V lost 5 bases and J lost 7; bases outside the gene matches: 7. In DNA form, the CDR3 reads TGTGCCAGCAGTCCTTGGAACAGGGGTGAAGCTTTCTTT. Its protein product is CASSPWNRGEAFF. The variable domain in full, with the rest retrieved from reference TRBV28 and TRBJ1-1, is DVKVTQSSRYLVKRTGEKVFLECVQDMDHENMFWYRQDPGLGLRLIYFSYDVKMKEKGDIPEGYSVSREKKERFSLILESASTNQTSMYLCASSPWNRGEAFFGQGTRLTVV.

The chain is built from TRBV5-1 and TRBJ1-4; unclear D gene. The CDR3 spans 14 residues. The V gene lost 4 bases and the J gene lost 4 bases, with 11 bases spanning the gap. In germline, CDR1 is SGHRS, CDR2 YFSETQ. The CDR3 region is CASSPLGVNEKLFF. The CDR3 DNA reads as TGCGCCAGCAGCCCCCTGGGCGTTAATGAAAAACTGTTTTTT.

The V call is TRBV5-4, the J call TRBJ1-2, with 8 positions matching TRBD1. CDR1 and CDR2 (germline): SGHNT, YYREEE (reference sequence). The CDR3 contains 14 residues. The trim removed 2 bases at V and 4 bases at J, leaving 4 bases unmatched. The CDR3 DNA sequence: TGTGCCAGCAGCTTAAGACAGGGGCCCTATGGCTACACCTTC. Encoded protein: CASSLRQGPYGYTF.

The chain employs TRBV21-1 and TRBJ2-2; TRBD1, the D gene given by the table, was not confirmed from the DNA. TRBV21-1 is a pseudogene locus. The CDR3 is made up of 15 amino acids. The CDR3 is CASSMQGRNTGELFF. The CDR3 DNA reads as TGTGCCAGCAGCATGCAGGGAAGAAACACCGGGGAGCTGTTTTTT.

The rearrangement joins TRBV4-1 to TRBJ2-7; unclear D gene. V lost 1 base to trimming and J lost 8 bases, with 15 bases between them. The CDR3 has 14 amino acids. CDR1 MGHRA and CDR2 YSYEKL come from the germline V gene. The CDR3 region has the DNA TGCGCCAGCAGCCAAGTTGCAGTTGATACCAAGCAGTACTTC. Amino acid sequence: CASSQVAVDTKQYF.

The chain carries TRBV14 and TRBJ2-7; no reliable D call. The CDR3 contains 12 residues. Trimming removed 1 base at V and 6 bases at J, with 7 bases between. Germline V CDR1 and CDR2: SGHDN, FVKESK. The CDR3 loop is CASSQVVGEQYF. The CDR3 DNA follows: TGTGCCAGCAGCCAAGTCGTCGGCGAGCAGTACTTC.

The chain joins TRBV28 to TRBJ1-2; D is unclear. Per germline, CDR1 MDHEN and CDR2 SYDVKM. With 3 bases removed from V and 0 bases from J, the gap between germline ends came to 8 bases. This CDR3 spans 14 amino acids. CDR3 loop: CASSFWGANYGYTF. The CDR3 bases are TGTGCCAGCAGTTTTTGGGGAGCTAACTATGGCTACACCTTC.

This chain uses TRBV2 with TRBJ1-5; D uncertain. Looked up from germline, CDR1 is SNHLY and CDR2 is FYNNEI. The V gene lost 7 bases and the J gene lost 2 bases, with 12 bases spanning the gap. The CDR3 consists of 14 residues. The CDR3 coding sequence is TGTGCCAGCATTGGCACGAGGGGCAATCAGCCCCAGCATTTT. Translation: CASIGTRGNQPQHF.

The CDR3 spells CASSRRQGAEAFF. In DNA form, the CDR3 reads TGTGCCAGCAGCCGACGACAGGGGGCTGAAGCTTTCTTT. This sequence joins TRBV3-1 (or the pseudogene TRBV3-2) and TRBJ1-1; 9 nucleotides line up with TRBD1. The V segment lost 4 bases and the J segment 6 bases; nucleotides outside the gene matches: 3. Germline CDR1 LGHDT, CDR2 YNNKEL (reference sequence). This CDR3 has 13 amino acids.

This rearrangement joins TRBV18 to TRBJ2-7, with 9 bases aligning to TRBD1. Germline trimming cut 3 bases from V and 3 bases from J; bases unmatched to any gene: 6. The germline V gene has CDR1 KGHSH and CDR2 LQKENI. The CDR3 contains 15 residues. The CDR3 DNA reads as TGTGCCAGCTCACCCCCCGGGACAGGGAGCTACGAGCAGTACTTC. It codes for CASSPPGTGSYEQYF.